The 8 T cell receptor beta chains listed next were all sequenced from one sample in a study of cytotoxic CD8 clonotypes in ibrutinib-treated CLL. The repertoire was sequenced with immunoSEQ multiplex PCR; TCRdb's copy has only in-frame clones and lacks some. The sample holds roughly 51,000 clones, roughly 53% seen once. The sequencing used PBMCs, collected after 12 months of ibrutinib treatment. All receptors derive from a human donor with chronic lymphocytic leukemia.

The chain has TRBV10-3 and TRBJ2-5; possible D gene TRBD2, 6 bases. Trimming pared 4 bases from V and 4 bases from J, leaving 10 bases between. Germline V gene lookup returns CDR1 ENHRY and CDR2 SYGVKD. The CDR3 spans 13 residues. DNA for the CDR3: TGTGCCATCAGTGTGGAGGGCCCAGAGACCCAGTACTTC. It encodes CAISVEGPETQYF.

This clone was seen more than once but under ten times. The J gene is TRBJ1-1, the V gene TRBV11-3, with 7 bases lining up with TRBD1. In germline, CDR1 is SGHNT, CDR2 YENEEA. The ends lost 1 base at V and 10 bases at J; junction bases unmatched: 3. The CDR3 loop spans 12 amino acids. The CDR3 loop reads CASSLGGQRAFF. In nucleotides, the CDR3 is TGTGCCAGCAGCTTAGGGGGACAGCGAGCTTTCTTT.

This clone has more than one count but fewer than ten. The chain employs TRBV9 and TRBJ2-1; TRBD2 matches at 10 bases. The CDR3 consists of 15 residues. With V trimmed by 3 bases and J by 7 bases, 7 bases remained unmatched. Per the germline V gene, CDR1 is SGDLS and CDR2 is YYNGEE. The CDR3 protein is CASSATSGTGNEQFF. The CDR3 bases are TGTGCCAGCAGCGCTACTAGCGGGACGGGGAATGAGCAGTTCTTC.

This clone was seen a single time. The CDR3 loop is CASSWGGVSTDTQYF. CDR3 bases: TGTGCCAGCAGCTGGGGAGGGGTCAGCACAGATACGCAGTATTTT. This rearrangement joins TRBV5-5 to TRBJ2-3, with 7 bases lining up with TRBD2. This CDR3 contains 15 residues. Germline lookup yields CDR1 SGHKS and CDR2 YYEKEE (reference sequence). After removal of 3 bases from V and 0 bases from J, the junction contained 4 bases not matched to a gene.

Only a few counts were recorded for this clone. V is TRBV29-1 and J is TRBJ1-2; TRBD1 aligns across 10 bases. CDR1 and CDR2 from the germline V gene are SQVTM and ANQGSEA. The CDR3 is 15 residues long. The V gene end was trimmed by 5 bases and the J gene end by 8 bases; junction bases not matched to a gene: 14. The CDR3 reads CSVMRVIGTGEGYTF. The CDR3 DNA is TGCAGCGTTATGAGGGTGATCGGGACAGGGGAAGGCTACACCTTC.

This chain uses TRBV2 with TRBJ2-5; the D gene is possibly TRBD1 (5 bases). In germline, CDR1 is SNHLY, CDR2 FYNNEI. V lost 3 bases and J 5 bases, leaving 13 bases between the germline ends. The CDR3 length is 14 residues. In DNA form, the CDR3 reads TGTGCCAGCAGTGAGGGCAGGGTACGGGAGACCCAGTACTTC. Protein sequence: CASSEGRVRETQYF.

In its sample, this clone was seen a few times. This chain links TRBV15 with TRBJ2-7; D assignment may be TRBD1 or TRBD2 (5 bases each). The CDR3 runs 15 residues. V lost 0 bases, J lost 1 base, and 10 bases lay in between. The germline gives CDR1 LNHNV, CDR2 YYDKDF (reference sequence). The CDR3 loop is CATSRDGTGSYEQYF. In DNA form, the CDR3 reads TGTGCCACCAGCAGAGACGGGACGGGGTCCTACGAGCAGTACTTC.

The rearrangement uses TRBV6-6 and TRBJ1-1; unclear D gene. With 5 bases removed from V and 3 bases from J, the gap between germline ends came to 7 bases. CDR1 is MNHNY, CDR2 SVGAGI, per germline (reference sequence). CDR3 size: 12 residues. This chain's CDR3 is CASSRTDTEAFF. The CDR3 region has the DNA TGTGCCAGCAGTAGGACTGACACTGAAGCTTTCTTT.